This T cell receptor beta chain was identified in a study of shared clonotypes between healthy human individuals. Findings and limits, study-wide: A generally larger estimated richness was seen in naive subsets than in memory subsets. Some clonotypes were shared by all four sorted-subset donors, while others were not shared. The non-shared ones had lower generation probabilities than the shared ones.

Each cell subset's genomic DNA was divided evenly among several immunoSEQ plates. The repertoire was sequenced with immunoSEQ multiplex PCR; TCRdb's copy has only in-frame clones and lacks some. Counted here are around 750,000 clones, approximately 79% occurring once; the ten biggest clones make up over 1.5%. As to this clone: The antigen remains undetermined.

Negatively enriched CD4+ T cells were divided by CD45RA into naive and memory. Looked up from germline, CDR1 is SEHNR and CDR2 is FQNEAQ (reference sequence). The CDR3 consists of 13 residues. V shed 4 bases and J 2 bases; nucleotides not matched to a gene: 1. This chain joins TRBV7-9 and TRBJ1-2; 7 nucleotides match TRBD1. Sequenced sample: memory CD4+ T cells sorted from blood. Subset meaning: CD45RA-negative fraction. This sequence was found in a woman aged 25 to 45 in good health. CDR3 in DNA: TGTGCCAGCAGCTCGGGACAGAACTATGGCTACACCTTC. It translates to CASSSGQNYGYTF.